The 3 T cell receptor beta chains given below trace back to one sample, sequenced in a study of T-cell memory formation after mild COVID-19. MiXCR, run by TCRdb on the 5' RACE reads, gives a single entry per CDR3 protein. Of some 68,000 distinct CDR3 sequences listed, 16% are singletons. Sequencing input: PBMCs or a T cell subset sorted from them (not recorded which). The receptors here all came from an adult woman who had mild COVID-19 (a few samples of this study predate the infection). Cell type and time point are not known.

This clonotype was detected a few times. The chain is built from TRBV9 and TRBJ2-7; 8 bases align to TRBD2. J gave up 6 bases and V 5 bases, and 13 bases lay outside the gene matches. The germline gives CDR1 SGDLS, CDR2 YYNGEE. CDR3 length equals 15 residues. This CDR3 is CASSVHSGTFFEQYF. CDR3 nucleotide sequence: TGTGCCAGCAGTGTGCATAGCGGGACCTTCTTCGAGCAGTACTTC.

This clonotype has just a few counts. The V gene is TRBV24-1, the J gene TRBJ2-1; 9 bases are shared with TRBD1. With 4 bases clipped from V and 3 bases from J, the junction kept 9 bases outside the gene matches. The germline gives CDR1 KGHDR, CDR2 SFDVKD. CDR3 length: 17 amino acids. The CDR3 reads CATSEGQGPVGYNEQFF. In nucleotides, the CDR3 is TGTGCCACCAGTGAGGGACAGGGACCCGTGGGCTACAATGAGCAGTTCTTC.

This clonotype turned up a few times. This chain links TRBV9 with TRBJ2-7; D may be TRBD1 (5 bases). V lost 4 bases, J lost 3 bases, and 14 bases lay in between. Germline assignment: CDR1 SGDLS and CDR2 YYNGEE. This CDR3 region has 14 residues. This CDR3 is CASSPKGLIYEQYF. The CDR3 DNA is TGTGCCAGCAGCCCCAAGGGGCTTATCTACGAGCAGTACTTC.